This T cell receptor (beta chain) was sequenced for a study of CD8 T cells in Susac syndrome. Bulk CD8+ and CD4+ cells came from magnetic negative isolation; CD8+ TEMRA by FACS. There are 15 residues in the CDR3. Germline CDR1 reads SGDLS; CDR2 reads YYNGEE. V gave up 4 bases and J gave up 2 bases, with 16 bases separating them. Study findings and constraints: As the study acknowledged, the number of individuals who were part of its TCR sequencing and HLA analysis was relatively small.

The authors reverse transcribed roughly 0.5 to 1 ug RNA with random hexamers. Multiplex PCR with immunoSEQ amplified the TCR beta CDR3 across 54 Vbeta and 13 Jbeta. One entry per CDR3 protein, called by TCRdb with MiXCR from the immunoSEQ multiplex PCR reads. Among about 210,000 distinct CDR3 sequences listed, 95% were seen once. Note on this clonotype: What it recognizes is unknown.

The rearrangement joins TRBV9 to TRBJ2-7, with D possibly TRBD1 on 5 matching bases. The receptor's source is a human donor with multiple sclerosis. The sample taken for sequencing was CD4+ T cells from PBMCs. The CDR3 coding sequence is TGTGCCAGCAGCCCCCAGGGATTAGGGGCCTACGAGCAGTACTTC. Protein product: CASSPQGLGAYEQYF.